This T cell receptor beta chain is drawn from a study of blood T cells in healthy people across ages. CDR1 is SQVTM and CDR2 is ANQGSEA in the germline V gene. With V trimmed by 4 bases and J by 5 bases, 12 bases remained unmatched. This CDR3 spans 15 amino acids. The second PCR ran 7 to 11 cycles with a sample-barcoded 5' primer and J-beta primers. TCRdb ran MiXCR on the 5' RACE reads and lists one entry per CDR3 protein. The table records 450,000 to 700,000 distinct CDR3 sequences, roughly a quarter of them present only once. The sequencing input was blood. The TCR was taken from a woman aged 70-85 years in good health. The chain carries TRBV29-1 and TRBJ2-5, with 8 bases matching TRBD1. This CDR3 reads CSVAPPAGGLETQYF. As DNA, the CDR3 is TGCAGCGTTGCCCCCCCGGCAGGGGGCCTGGAGACCCAGTACTTC.